Listed here are 27 T cell receptor beta chains from one sample, sequenced in a study of T cell repertoires in cytomegalovirus infection (dated by TCRdb to about 2019). The sample's treatment or condition label, in plain terms: in vitro stimulation with specific CMV peptide epitopes to enrich CMV-specific T cells. Sequenced on an Illumina HiSeq 1500. TCRdb itself trimmed the public reads at Q25 with fastp, ran MiXCR and retained productive beta chains. Rows are combined by CDR3 protein, so each entry shows the most common genes and DNA. Present in this sample are about 740,000 distinct CDR3 sequences, roughly a third of which were seen just once. Jointly, the top ten make up about 20% of the sample. These TCRs are of unknown antigen specificity. The starting material was cultured PBMCs, obtained from culture after CMV antigen stimulation. These receptors were obtained from a human donor in good health (CMV status not recorded). Some clones in this sample may be carry-over from other donors' samples.

This clonotype was picked up a small number of times. The rearrangement uses TRBV4-1 and TRBJ2-7; the match to TRBD2 covers 9 bases. Trimming removed 2 bases from V and 3 bases from J; junction bases left unmatched: 8. The CDR3 consists of 16 residues. In germline, CDR1 is MGHRA, CDR2 YSYEKL. The CDR3 nucleotides are TGCGCCAGCAGCCAACCCACTAGCGGGTTCCACTACGAGCAGTACTTC. Its protein is CASSQPTSGFHYEQYF.

V gene TRBV20-1 combines with J gene TRBJ2-7; the D is unclear. The CDR3 covers 13 residues. From germline, CDR1 is DFQATT and CDR2 SNEGSKA (reference sequence). Trimming shortened V by 4 bases and J by 0 bases, and 10 bases separated the two germline ends. CDR3 residues: CSATQANSYEQYF. In DNA, the CDR3 is TGCAGTGCTACTCAAGCGAACTCCTACGAGCAGTACTTC.

J is TRBJ1-2 and V is TRBV7-9; perhaps TRBD1 as D (5 bases). CDR3 size: 13 residues. Deletions cut 2 bases from V and 8 bases from J, with 12 bases between. The V gene's germline CDR1 is SEHNR and CDR2 FQNEAQ (reference sequence). The CDR3 sequence is CASSLRLGDGYTF. CDR3 coding DNA: TGTGCCAGCAGCTTAAGGTTAGGGGACGGCTACACCTTC.

The J gene is TRBJ2-7, the V gene TRBV7-8; the match to TRBD1 covers 8 bases. In germline, CDR1 is SGHVS, CDR2 FQNEAQ. J was trimmed by 6 bases and V by 0 bases; bases with no gene match: 7. The CDR3 runs to 15 residues. CDR3 loop: CASSLAGGGQGEQYF. The CDR3 DNA sequence: TGTGCCAGCAGCTTAGCGGGCGGCGGACAGGGCGAGCAGTACTTC. The complete variable domain, with remaining parts taken from reference TRBV7-8 and TRBJ2-7, reads GAGVSQSPRYKVAKRGQDVALRCDPISGHVSLFWYQQALGQGPEFLTYFQNEAQLDKSGLPSDRFFAERPEGSVSTLKIQRTQQEDSAVYLCASSLAGGGQGEQYFGPGTRLTVT.

This clonotype has at least ten counts. This chain's CDR3 is CASSLTSGGSGANVLTF. DNA of the CDR3: TGTGCCAGCAGCTTAACTAGCGGGGGCTCTGGGGCCAACGTCCTGACTTTC. The chain has TRBV7-8 and TRBJ2-6; 11 nucleotides agree with TRBD2. The CDR3 is made up of 17 amino acids. V gave up 2 bases and J gave up 0 bases; unmatched junction bases: 0. Germline V CDR1 and CDR2: SGHVS, FQNEAQ.

This chain connects TRBV20-1 to TRBJ2-1; TRBD2 aligns across 7 bases. The CDR3 loop spans 14 amino acids. The germline gives CDR1 DFQATT, CDR2 SNEGSKA (reference sequence). Unmatched junction bases numbered 7, after V lost 5 bases and J lost 3 bases. The DNA for the CDR3 is TGCAGTGCTCTACCCGGGGGGATCTACAATGAGCAGTTCTTC. It codes for CSALPGGIYNEQFF.

In this sample, this clonotype turned up a few times. The gene calls are TRBV12-3 or TRBV12-4 and TRBJ2-1, with 12 bases fitting TRBD2. J was trimmed by 5 bases and V by 5 bases; bases with no gene match: 7. CDR3 length equals 16 residues. The CDR3 reads CASSRPWTSGDNEQFF. CDR3 DNA: TGTGCCAGCAGTAGACCGTGGACTAGCGGGGACAATGAGCAGTTCTTC.

This chain joins TRBV19 and TRBJ1-5, with D unclear. This CDR3 has 14 amino acids. In germline, CDR1 is LNHDA, CDR2 SQIVND (reference sequence). With 7 bases removed from V and 7 bases from J, the gap between germline ends came to 17 bases. CDR3 sequence reads: CASTPGWGEQPQHF. The CDR3 coding sequence is TGTGCCAGTACCCCCGGGTGGGGAGAGCAGCCCCAGCATTTT. Using reference TRBV19 and TRBJ1-5 for the parts outside the CDR3, the full variable domain is DGGITQSPKYLFRKEGQNVTLSCEQNLNHDAMYWYRQDPGQGLRLIYYSQIVNDFQKGDIAEGYSVSREKKESFPLTVTSAQKNPTAFYLCASTPGWGEQPQHFGDGTRLSIL.

The V and J genes are TRBV6-5 and TRBJ2-1; unclear D gene. Deletions cut 3 bases from V and 3 bases from J, with 6 bases between. Germline CDR1 is MNHEY and CDR2 is SVGAGI. CDR3 length equals 13 residues. CDR3 protein: CASSYTGYNEQFF. The CDR3 DNA reads TGTGCCAGCAGTTATACGGGCTACAATGAGCAGTTCTTC.

This clonotype has only a few counts. V usage is TRBV7-2 and J usage is TRBJ2-1; possibly TRBD2 for D (5 bases). The CDR3 extends over 14 amino acids. Per the germline V gene, CDR1 is SGHTA and CDR2 is FQGNSA. Trimming left V 5 bases short and J 8 bases short, with 16 bases between. The CDR3 is CASSRTPAADEQFF. CDR3 sequence (DNA): TGTGCCAGCAGCCGGACTCCGGCCGCCGATGAGCAGTTCTTC.

The rearrangement links TRBV20-1 to TRBJ2-3; D perhaps matches TRBD1 (7 bases). Germline CDR1 is DFQATT and CDR2 is SNEGSKA (reference sequence). The CDR3 sequence is 15 residues long. Trimming took 5 bases from V and 2 from J, leaving 17 bases between them. For the CDR3, the DNA is TGCAGTGCTTGGGGGGACAGCCGATACACAGATACGCAGTATTTT. Protein sequence: CSAWGDSRYTDTQYF.

This rearrangement joins TRBV6-5 to TRBJ1-2; TRBD1 aligns across 7 bases. Germline V gene sequence: CDR1 MNHEY, CDR2 SVGAGI. The CDR3 covers 14 residues. V shed 6 bases and J 0 bases; nucleotides not matched to a gene: 4. The CDR3 DNA reads as TGTGCCAGCAGAAACAGGGGATCTAACTATGGCTACACCTTC. Translated: CASRNRGSNYGYTF.

The rearrangement joins TRBV7-2 to TRBJ2-5, with 7 positions matching TRBD2. The CDR3 is made up of 15 amino acids. CDR1 is SGHTA, CDR2 FQGNSA, per germline. V trimming: 1 base; J trimming: 7 bases; junction bases outside the gene matches: 9. CDR3 amino acids: CASSLDSGLIGTQYF. The CDR3 DNA follows: TGTGCCAGCAGCTTAGATTCGGGACTAATTGGGACCCAGTACTTC.

The chain uses TRBV20-1 and TRBJ2-1; 14 bases are shared with TRBD2. This CDR3 is built from 19 residues. Germline CDR1 reads DFQATT; CDR2 reads SNEGSKA (reference sequence). The V segment lost 0 bases and the J segment 6 bases; nucleotides outside the gene matches: 13. CDR3 loop: CSARDWGLGLAGAGNEQFF. The CDR3 DNA sequence: TGCAGTGCTAGAGATTGGGGGCTGGGACTAGCGGGAGCCGGCAATGAGCAGTTCTTC.

The V and J genes are TRBV11-2 and TRBJ1-1; D remains ambiguous. Trimming cost V 3 bases and J 0 bases, with 14 bases left between them. This CDR3 has 16 residues. CDR1 and CDR2 from the germline V gene are SGHAT and FQNNGV. Here the CDR3 reads CASSFLPRGVNTEAFF. CDR3 in DNA: TGTGCCAGCAGCTTTCTCCCAAGAGGAGTGAACACTGAAGCTTTCTTT.

This clonotype was seen a few times. This rearrangement joins TRBV4-1 to TRBJ2-2, with no clear D. The V end was cut by 4 bases, the J end by 9 bases, with 21 bases between. This CDR3 comprises 16 residues. Looked up from germline, CDR1 is MGHRA and CDR2 is YSYEKL. CDR3 in DNA: TGCGCCAGCAGCCCCCCTCCGGGCCCCAAAAGTCGGGAGCTGTTTTTT. This translates into CASSPPPGPKSRELFF.

CDR3 coding DNA: TGCAGTGCTAGGCCCCCCACTATTAGCACAGATACGCAGTATTTT. Translation: CSARPPTISTDTQYF. This sequence joins TRBV20-1 and TRBJ2-3; D uncertain. This CDR3 contains 15 residues. V shed 3 bases and J shed 0 bases, with 13 bases lying between them. Germline CDR1 and CDR2: DFQATT and SNEGSKA (reference sequence).

CDR3 nucleotides: TGTGCCAGCAGCCCCCACCCTCGACCGGGACAGGTGATGAATTCACCCCTCCACTTT. Translating gives CASSPHPRPGQVMNSPLHF. The J gene is TRBJ1-6, the V gene TRBV11-1; 8 bases line up with TRBD1. The CDR3 spans 19 residues. Trimming at V came to 5 bases and at J to 7 bases, leaving 19 bases not matched to a gene. Germline assignment: CDR1 SGHAT and CDR2 FQDESV (reference sequence).

The chain couples TRBV7-2 to TRBJ1-5, with a weak D call TRBD1 (5 bases). Germline V lookup: CDR1 SGHTA, CDR2 FQGNSA. Trimming stripped 5 bases from V and 0 bases from J, with 11 bases between. The CDR3 runs to 15 residues. The CDR3: CASSRGRDSNQPQHF. DNA of the CDR3: TGTGCCAGCAGCCGGGGCAGGGATAGCAATCAGCCCCAGCATTTT.

This clonotype was seen only a few times. The chain couples TRBV5-4 to TRBJ2-7; D unclear. Germline CDR1 is SGHNT and CDR2 is YYREEE (reference sequence). CDR3 length: 12 residues. V lost 4 bases, J lost 7 bases, and 12 bases lay in between. CDR3 protein: CASSVPTGEQYF. In DNA form, the CDR3 reads TGTGCCAGCAGCGTACCTACTGGGGAGCAGTACTTC.

This clonotype was counted only a few times. This sequence joins TRBV7-2 and TRBJ2-7; tentatively, D is TRBD2 (7 bases). V was pared by 1 base and J by 0 bases, with 13 bases between. The CDR3 sequence is 16 residues long. Germline V CDR1 and CDR2: SGHTA, FQGNSA. The CDR3 DNA sequence: TGTGCCAGCAGCTTAGTAGGGGCGGGGGCCTCCTACGAGCAGTACTTC. This codes for CASSLVGAGASYEQYF.

This clonotype was found a few times. J is TRBJ2-7 and V is TRBV11-3, with D unresolved. V lost 3 bases, J lost 3 bases, and 9 bases lay in between. The CDR3 length is 13 residues. Germline CDR1 reads SGHNT; CDR2 reads YENEEA. The CDR3: CASSLGKGYEQYF. CDR3 nucleotides: TGTGCCAGCAGCTTGGGCAAAGGCTACGAGCAGTACTTC.

This chain uses TRBV7-8 with TRBJ2-5; weak D call: TRBD2 (6 bases). V lost 5 bases and J lost 6, with 16 bases in between. The CDR3 loop spans 14 amino acids. Germline V gene sequence: CDR1 SGHVS, CDR2 FQNEAQ. The CDR3 here is CASSPRGSPQTQYF. The CDR3 DNA sequence: TGTGCCAGCAGCCCGCGGGGATCGCCGCAGACCCAGTACTTC.

The CDR3 nucleotides are TGTGCCGCGGGGTGGGGGAATTCACCCCTCCACTTT. As protein: CAAGWGNSPLHF. J is TRBJ1-6 and V is TRBV6-5; D might be TRBD1 (5 bases). CDR3 size: 12 residues. V was trimmed by 11 bases and J by 7 bases, leaving 12 bases between them. Germline V gene sequence: CDR1 MNHEY, CDR2 SVGAGI.

This chain uses TRBV7-8 with TRBJ2-2, with no clear D. Germline CDR1 and CDR2: SGHVS and FQNEAQ. The CDR3 totals 18 residues. The germline V and J ends were trimmed by 5 bases and 0 bases, with 19 bases remaining between them. In DNA, the CDR3 is TGTGCCAGCAGCCGGTATCAGAGGACGCGGCCGAACACCGGGGAGCTGTTTTTT. As protein: CASSRYQRTRPNTGELFF.

The chain employs TRBV7-6 and TRBJ2-2; D is unresolved. The CDR3 is made up of 14 amino acids. Germline V lookup: CDR1 SGHVS, CDR2 FNYEAQ. V was cut by 5 bases and J by 1 base, with 8 bases left in between. The chain's CDR3 is CASSRAWNTGELFF. The CDR3 coding sequence is TGTGCCAGCAGCCGGGCGTGGAACACCGGGGAGCTGTTTTTT.

The genes are TRBV20-1 and TRBJ1-2; D uncertain. The CDR3 is 12 amino acids. Trimming removed 6 bases from V and 9 bases from J, with 17 bases in between. Germline values: CDR1 DFQATT, CDR2 SNEGSKA (reference sequence). The CDR3 nucleotides are TGCAGTGCCCAGGTCGAGCGATGGCGCTACACCTTC. As protein: CSAQVERWRYTF.